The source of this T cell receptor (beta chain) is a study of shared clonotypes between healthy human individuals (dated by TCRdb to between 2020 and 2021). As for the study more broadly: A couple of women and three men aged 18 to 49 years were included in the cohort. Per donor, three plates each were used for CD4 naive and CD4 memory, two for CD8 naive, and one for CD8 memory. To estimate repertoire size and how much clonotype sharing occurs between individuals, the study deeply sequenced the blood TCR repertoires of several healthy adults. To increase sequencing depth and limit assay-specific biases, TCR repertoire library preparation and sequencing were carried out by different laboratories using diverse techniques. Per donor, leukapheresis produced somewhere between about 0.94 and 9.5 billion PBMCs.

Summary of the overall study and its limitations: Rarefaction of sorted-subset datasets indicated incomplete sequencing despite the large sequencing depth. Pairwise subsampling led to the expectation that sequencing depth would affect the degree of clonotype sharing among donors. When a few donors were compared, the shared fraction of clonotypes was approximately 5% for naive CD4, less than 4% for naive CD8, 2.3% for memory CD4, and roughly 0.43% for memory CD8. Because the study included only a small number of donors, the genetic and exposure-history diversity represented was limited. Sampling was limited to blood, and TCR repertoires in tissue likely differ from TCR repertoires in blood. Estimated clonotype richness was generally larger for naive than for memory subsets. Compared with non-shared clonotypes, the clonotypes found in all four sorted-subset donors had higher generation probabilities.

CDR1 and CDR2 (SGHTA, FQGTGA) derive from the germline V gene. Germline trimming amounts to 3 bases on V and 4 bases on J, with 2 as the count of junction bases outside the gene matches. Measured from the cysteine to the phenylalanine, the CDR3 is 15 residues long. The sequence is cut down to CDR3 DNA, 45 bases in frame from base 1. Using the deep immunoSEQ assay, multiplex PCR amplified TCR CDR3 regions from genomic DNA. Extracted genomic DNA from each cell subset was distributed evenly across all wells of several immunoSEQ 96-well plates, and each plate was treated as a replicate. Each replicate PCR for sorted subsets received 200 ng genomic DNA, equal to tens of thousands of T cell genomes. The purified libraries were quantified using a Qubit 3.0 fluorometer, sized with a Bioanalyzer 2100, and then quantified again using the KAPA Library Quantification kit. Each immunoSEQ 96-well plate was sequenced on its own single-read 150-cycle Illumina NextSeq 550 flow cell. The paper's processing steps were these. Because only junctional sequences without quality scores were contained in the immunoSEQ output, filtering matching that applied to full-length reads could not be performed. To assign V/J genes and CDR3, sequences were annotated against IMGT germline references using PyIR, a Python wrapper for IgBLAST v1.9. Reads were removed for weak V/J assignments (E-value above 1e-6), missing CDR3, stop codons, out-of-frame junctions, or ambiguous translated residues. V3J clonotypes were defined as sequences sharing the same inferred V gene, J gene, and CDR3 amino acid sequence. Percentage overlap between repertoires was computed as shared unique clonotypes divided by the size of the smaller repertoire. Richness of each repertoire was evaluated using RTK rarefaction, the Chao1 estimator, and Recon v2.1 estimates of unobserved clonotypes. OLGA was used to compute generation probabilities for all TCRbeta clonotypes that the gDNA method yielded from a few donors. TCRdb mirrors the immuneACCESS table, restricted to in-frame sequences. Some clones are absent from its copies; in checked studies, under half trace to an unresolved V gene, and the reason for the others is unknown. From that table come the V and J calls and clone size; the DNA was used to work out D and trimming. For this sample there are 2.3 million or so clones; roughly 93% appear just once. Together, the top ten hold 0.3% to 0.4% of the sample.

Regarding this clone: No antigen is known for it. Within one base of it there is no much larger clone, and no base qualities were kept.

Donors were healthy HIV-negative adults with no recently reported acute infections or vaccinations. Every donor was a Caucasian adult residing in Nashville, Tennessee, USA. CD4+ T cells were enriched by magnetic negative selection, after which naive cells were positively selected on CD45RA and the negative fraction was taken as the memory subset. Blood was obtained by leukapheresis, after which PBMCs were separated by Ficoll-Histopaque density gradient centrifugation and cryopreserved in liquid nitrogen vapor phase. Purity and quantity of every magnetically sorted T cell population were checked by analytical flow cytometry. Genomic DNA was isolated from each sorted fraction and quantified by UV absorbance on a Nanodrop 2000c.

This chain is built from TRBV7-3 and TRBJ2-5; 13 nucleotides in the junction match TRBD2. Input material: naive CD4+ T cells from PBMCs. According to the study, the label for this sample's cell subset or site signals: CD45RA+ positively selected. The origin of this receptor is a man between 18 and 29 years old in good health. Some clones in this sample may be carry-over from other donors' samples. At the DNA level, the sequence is TGTGCCAGCAGCTTCACTAGCGGGAGGGTAGAGACCCAGTACTTC. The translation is CASSFTSGRVETQYF.